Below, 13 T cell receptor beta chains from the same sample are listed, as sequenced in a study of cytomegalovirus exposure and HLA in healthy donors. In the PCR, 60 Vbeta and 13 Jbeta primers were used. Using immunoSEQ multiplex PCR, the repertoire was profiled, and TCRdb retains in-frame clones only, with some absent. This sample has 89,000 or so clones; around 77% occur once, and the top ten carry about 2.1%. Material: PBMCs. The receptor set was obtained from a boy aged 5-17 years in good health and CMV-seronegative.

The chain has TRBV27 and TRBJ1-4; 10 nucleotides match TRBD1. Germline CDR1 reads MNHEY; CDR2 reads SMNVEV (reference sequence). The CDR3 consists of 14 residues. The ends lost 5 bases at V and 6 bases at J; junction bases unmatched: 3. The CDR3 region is CASSRQGAYEKLFF. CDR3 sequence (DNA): TGTGCCAGCAGTCGACAGGGGGCATATGAAAAACTGTTTTTT.

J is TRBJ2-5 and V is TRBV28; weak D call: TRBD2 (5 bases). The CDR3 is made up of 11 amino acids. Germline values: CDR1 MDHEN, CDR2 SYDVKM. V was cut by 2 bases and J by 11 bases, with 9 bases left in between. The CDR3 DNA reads TGTGCCAGCAGTTTACGGGAAGAGCAGTACTTC. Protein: CASSLREEQYF.

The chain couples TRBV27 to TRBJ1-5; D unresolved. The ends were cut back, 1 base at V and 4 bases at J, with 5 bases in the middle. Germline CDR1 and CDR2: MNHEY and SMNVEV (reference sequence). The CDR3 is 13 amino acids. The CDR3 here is CASSLYRNQPQHF. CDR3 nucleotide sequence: TGTGCCAGCAGTTTATACAGAAATCAGCCCCAGCATTTT.

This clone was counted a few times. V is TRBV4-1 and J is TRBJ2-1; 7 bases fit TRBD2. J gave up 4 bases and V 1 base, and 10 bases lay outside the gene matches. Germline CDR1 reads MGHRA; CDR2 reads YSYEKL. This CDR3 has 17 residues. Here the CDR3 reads CASSQAPGGSAYNEQFF. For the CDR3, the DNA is TGCGCCAGCAGCCAAGCCCCTGGCGGGAGCGCGTACAATGAGCAGTTCTTC.

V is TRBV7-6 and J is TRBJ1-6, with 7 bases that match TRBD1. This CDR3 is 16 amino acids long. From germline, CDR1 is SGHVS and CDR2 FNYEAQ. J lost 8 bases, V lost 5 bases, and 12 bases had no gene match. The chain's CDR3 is CASSPRTGWDDSPLHF. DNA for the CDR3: TGTGCCAGCAGCCCCAGGACAGGTTGGGATGATTCACCCCTCCACTTT. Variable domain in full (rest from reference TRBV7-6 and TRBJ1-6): GAGVSQSPRYKVTKRGQDVALRCDPISGHVSLYWYRQALGQGPEFLTYFNYEAQQDKSGLPNDRFSAERPEGSISTLTIQRTEQRDSAMYRCASSPRTGWDDSPLHFGNGTRLTVT.

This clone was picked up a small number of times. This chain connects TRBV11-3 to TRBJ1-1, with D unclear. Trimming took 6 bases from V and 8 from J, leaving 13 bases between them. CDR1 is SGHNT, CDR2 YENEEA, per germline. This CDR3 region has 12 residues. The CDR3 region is CASRNGREEAFF. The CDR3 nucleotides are TGTGCCAGCAGGAACGGACGGGAGGAAGCTTTCTTT.

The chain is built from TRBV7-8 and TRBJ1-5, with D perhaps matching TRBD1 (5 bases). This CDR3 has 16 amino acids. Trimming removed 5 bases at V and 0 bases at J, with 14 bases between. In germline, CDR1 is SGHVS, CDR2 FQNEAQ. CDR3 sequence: CASSPLRGYSNQPQHF. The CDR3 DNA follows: TGTGCCAGCAGCCCACTCCGGGGGTATAGCAATCAGCCCCAGCATTTT.

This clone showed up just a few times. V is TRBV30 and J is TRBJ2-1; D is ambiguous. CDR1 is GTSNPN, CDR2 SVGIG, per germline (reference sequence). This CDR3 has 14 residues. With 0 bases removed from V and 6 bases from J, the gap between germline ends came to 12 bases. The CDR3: CAWSVIQQLNEQFF. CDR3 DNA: TGTGCCTGGAGTGTAATACAACAGCTCAATGAGCAGTTCTTC. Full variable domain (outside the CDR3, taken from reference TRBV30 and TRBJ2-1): SQTIHQWPATLVQPVGSPLSLECTVEGTSNPNLYWYRQAAGRGLQLLFYSVGIGQISSEVPQNLSASRPQDRQFILSSKKLLLSDSGFYLCAWSVIQQLNEQFFGPGTRLTVL.

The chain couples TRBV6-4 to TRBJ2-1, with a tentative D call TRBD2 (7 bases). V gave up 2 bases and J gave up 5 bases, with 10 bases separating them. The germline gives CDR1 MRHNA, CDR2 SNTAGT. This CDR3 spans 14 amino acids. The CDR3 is CASSDGGAHNEQFF. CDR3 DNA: TGTGCCAGCAGTGACGGGGGGGCCCACAATGAGCAGTTCTTC.

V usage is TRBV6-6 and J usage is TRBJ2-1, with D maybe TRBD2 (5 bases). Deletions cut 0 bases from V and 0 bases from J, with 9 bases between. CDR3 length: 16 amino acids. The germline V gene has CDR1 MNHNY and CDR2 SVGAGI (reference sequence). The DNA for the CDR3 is TGTGCCAGCAGTTACTCGGCGGGTTTCTCCTACAATGAGCAGTTCTTC. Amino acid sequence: CASSYSAGFSYNEQFF.

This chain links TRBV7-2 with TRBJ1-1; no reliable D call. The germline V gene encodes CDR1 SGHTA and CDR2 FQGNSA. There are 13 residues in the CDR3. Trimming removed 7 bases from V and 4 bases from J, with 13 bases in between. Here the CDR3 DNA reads TGTGCCAGCACCCCCGTAACGGGCACTGAAGCTTTCTTT. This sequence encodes CASTPVTGTEAFF.

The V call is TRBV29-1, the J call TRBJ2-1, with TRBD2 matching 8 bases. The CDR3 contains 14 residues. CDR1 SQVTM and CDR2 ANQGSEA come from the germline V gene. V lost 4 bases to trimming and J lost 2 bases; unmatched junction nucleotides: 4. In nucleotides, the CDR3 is TGCAGCGTTGCGGTTAGCGGGACCTACAATGAGCAGTTCTTC. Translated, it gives CSVAVSGTYNEQFF.

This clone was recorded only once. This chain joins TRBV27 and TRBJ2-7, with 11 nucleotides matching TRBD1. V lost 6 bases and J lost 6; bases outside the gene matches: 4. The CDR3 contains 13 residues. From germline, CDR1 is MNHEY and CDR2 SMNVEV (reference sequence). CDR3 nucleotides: TGTGCCAGCAGACGGACAGGGGGCATCGAGCAGTACTTC. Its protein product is CASRRTGGIEQYF.